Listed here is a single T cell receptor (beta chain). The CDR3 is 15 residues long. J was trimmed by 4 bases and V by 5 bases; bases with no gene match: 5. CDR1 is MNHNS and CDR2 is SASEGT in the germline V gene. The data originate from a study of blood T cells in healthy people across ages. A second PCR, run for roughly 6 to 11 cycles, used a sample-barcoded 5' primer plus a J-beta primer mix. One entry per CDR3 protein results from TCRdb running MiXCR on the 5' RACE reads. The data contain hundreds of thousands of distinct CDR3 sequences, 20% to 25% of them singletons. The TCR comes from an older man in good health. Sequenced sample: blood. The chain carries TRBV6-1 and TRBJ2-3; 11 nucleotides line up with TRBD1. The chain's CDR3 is CASSPRTGGADTQYF. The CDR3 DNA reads TGTGCCAGCAGTCCCAGGACAGGGGGCGCAGATACGCAGTATTTT.